Each of the 16 T cell receptor beta chains below was sequenced from the same sample in a study. TCRdb re-called the RT-PCR reads through MiXCR, storing one row per CDR3 protein. The data hold approximately 720,000 distinct CDR3 sequences, with 14% observed a single time. Sequenced material: memory CD4+ T cells from blood. These receptors were collected from a female donor in good health, serving as a healthy control.

This clonotype was counted ten times or more. The chain joins TRBV20-1 to TRBJ2-5, with 7 bases fitting TRBD1. V dropped 3 bases and J dropped 1; count of bases not matched to a gene: 11. The CDR3 is 16 amino acids. From germline, CDR1 is DFQATT and CDR2 SNEGSKA (reference sequence). The chain's CDR3 is CSASPFDRASQETQYF. CDR3 sequence (DNA): TGCAGTGCTAGCCCTTTTGACAGGGCGTCCCAAGAGACCCAGTACTTC.

This clonotype came up many times. The chain links TRBV6-2 or TRBV6-3 to TRBJ2-7; maybe TRBD2 (6 bases). Trimming took 5 bases from V and 2 from J, leaving 16 bases between them. This CDR3 spans 15 amino acids. Per the germline V gene, CDR1 is MNHEY and CDR2 is SVGEGT. The CDR3 spells CASSGRGTPPYEQYF. DNA for the CDR3: TGTGCCAGCAGTGGCCGGGGGACTCCTCCCTACGAGCAGTACTTC.

This clonotype has a count of ten or more. This chain joins TRBV7-2 and TRBJ2-5, with TRBD1 identical over 7 bases. The ends lost 5 bases at V and 2 bases at J; junction bases unmatched: 5. This CDR3 is built from 14 residues. CDR1 SGHTA and CDR2 FQGNSA come from the germline V gene. CDR3 loop: CASSRQGSQETQYF. The CDR3 DNA sequence: TGTGCCAGCAGCCGACAGGGTAGTCAAGAGACCCAGTACTTC.

This clonotype was seen a handful of times. The chain carries TRBV4-1 and TRBJ2-3, with a possible D match to TRBD2 (5 bases). The CDR3 consists of 12 residues. Germline values: CDR1 MGHRA, CDR2 YSYEKL. Deletions cut 6 bases from V and 4 bases from J, with 8 bases between. CDR3 sequence reads: CASRGRADTQYF. CDR3 DNA: TGCGCCAGCAGGGGGAGAGCAGATACGCAGTATTTT.

The sample holds a few counts of this clonotype. The chain carries TRBV6-5 and TRBJ2-5, with 9 bases fitting TRBD2. Germline V gene lookup returns CDR1 MNHEY and CDR2 SVGAGI. The V and J ends lost 2 bases and 5 bases, in that order; junction bases with no gene match: 6. There are 15 residues in the CDR3. The chain's CDR3 is CASSYAGGPSETQYF. The CDR3 DNA reads TGTGCCAGCAGTTACGCGGGAGGGCCCTCGGAGACCCAGTACTTC.

The gene calls are TRBV28 and TRBJ2-3; D is unresolved. CDR3 length: 14 residues. Trimming cost V 3 bases and J 4 bases, with 11 bases left between them. Germline values: CDR1 MDHEN, CDR2 SYDVKM. Here the CDR3 reads CASSLGGNSDTQYF. The CDR3 coding sequence is TGTGCCAGCAGTTTGGGTGGGAACTCAGATACGCAGTATTTT.

The chain carries TRBV5-4 and TRBJ2-1; 8 bases agree with TRBD2. The V gene end was trimmed by 0 bases and the J gene end by 9 bases; junction bases not matched to a gene: 8. CDR3 length: 15 amino acids. Germline values: CDR1 SGHNT, CDR2 YYREEE (reference sequence). The CDR3 DNA reads as TGTGCCAGCAGCTTGGCCGCGGGACTAGATATTGAGCAGTTCTTC. It translates to CASSLAAGLDIEQFF.

This clonotype has ten or more counts. This chain connects TRBV27 to TRBJ1-2, with a weak D call TRBD1 (6 bases). Trimming shortened V by 4 bases and J by 8 bases, and 20 bases separated the two germline ends. The CDR3 totals 15 residues. Germline-derived CDR1 and CDR2 are MNHEY and SMNVEV (reference sequence). This CDR3 reads CASSWKGGASGGYTF. The CDR3 coding sequence is TGTGCCAGCAGTTGGAAGGGGGGCGCCTCAGGAGGCTACACCTTC.

The rearrangement links TRBV5-4 to TRBJ1-2; 8 bases map to TRBD1. V dropped 4 bases and J dropped 7; count of bases not matched to a gene: 12. The CDR3 consists of 15 residues. Germline CDR1 reads SGHNT; CDR2 reads YYREEE (reference sequence). The CDR3 here is CASSPKTQGAAGYTF. The DNA for the CDR3 is TGTGCCAGCAGCCCGAAGACCCAGGGGGCTGCTGGCTACACCTTC. The full variable domain, its missing parts supplied by reference TRBV5-4 and TRBJ1-2, is ETGVTQSPTHLIKTRGQQVTLRCSSQSGHNTVSWYQQALGQGPQFIFQYYREEENGRGNFPPRFSGLQFPNYSSELNVNALELDDSALYLCASSPKTQGAAGYTFGSGTRLTVV.

V and J are TRBV6-2 or TRBV6-3 and TRBJ1-4; D not resolved. The CDR3 has 15 residues. Germline V gene lookup returns CDR1 MNHEY and CDR2 SVGEGT. The germline V and J ends were trimmed by 7 bases and 0 bases, with 12 bases remaining between them. DNA of the CDR3: TGTGCCAGCACCGGCTGGGATGCAACTAATGAAAAACTGTTTTTT. This codes for CASTGWDATNEKLFF.

Of note for this clonotype: Just one base apart from a much larger clone, this may be a read error. The chain uses TRBV12-3 or TRBV12-4 and TRBJ2-5; D possibly corresponds to TRBD2 (5 bases). This CDR3 spans 14 amino acids. Trimming took 6 bases from V and 7 from J, leaving 18 bases between them. The chain's CDR3 is CASRRDVSRGTQYF. The CDR3 DNA is TGTGCCAGCAGACGTGACGTGAGCCGGGGGACCCAGTACTTC.

This sequence joins TRBV29-1 and TRBJ2-2; D tentatively fits TRBD1 or TRBD2 (6 bases each). The germline V and J ends were trimmed by 5 bases and 5 bases, with 15 bases remaining between them. The germline CDR1 and CDR2 sequences are SQVTM and ANQGSEA. The CDR3 runs 14 residues. CDR3 nucleotides: TGCAGCGTTTTTTCGGGGGCGGGGACCGGGGAGCTGTTTTTT. As protein: CSVFSGAGTGELFF.

This clonotype was detected many times. The rearrangement uses TRBV6-5 and TRBJ2-3; possibly TRBD2 for D (6 bases). The CDR3 runs to 15 residues. Deletions cut 7 bases from V and 2 bases from J, with 16 bases between. Germline values: CDR1 MNHEY, CDR2 SVGAGI. The CDR3 loop is CASNPGLTYTDTQYF. CDR3 sequence (DNA): TGTGCCAGCAACCCCGGACTAACCTACACAGATACGCAGTATTTT.

This clonotype was detected ten times or more. The CDR3 bases are TGTGCCAGCAGTTACTGGGGCGCGGGGGACACTGAAGCTTTCTTT. Residues: CASSYWGAGDTEAFF. The V and J genes are TRBV6-6 and TRBJ1-1, with D possibly being TRBD1 (5 bases). The V end was cut by 1 base, the J end by 3 bases, with 12 bases between. Germline values: CDR1 MNHNY, CDR2 SVGAGI (reference sequence). The CDR3 is made up of 15 amino acids.

The chain couples TRBV20-1 to TRBJ2-7, with D unclear. The germline V gene has CDR1 DFQATT and CDR2 SNEGSKA (reference sequence). CDR3 length: 10 amino acids. The V gene lost 6 bases and the J gene lost 3 bases, with 6 bases spanning the gap. DNA for the CDR3: TGCAGTGCCCTAGTCTACGAGCAGTACTTC. The encoded protein is CSALVYEQYF.

The chain combines TRBV15 with TRBJ1-5; D not certain. Between the trimmed V and J ends, which lost 5 bases and 0 bases, there was a span of 11 bases. In germline, CDR1 is LNHNV, CDR2 YYDKDF (reference sequence). CDR3 length: 15 amino acids. The CDR3 nucleotides read TGTGCCACCAGCGACGGGTGGGGTAGCAATCAGCCCCAGCATTTT. This encodes CATSDGWGSNQPQHF.